This TCR beta chain was sequenced in a study of Ad26.COV2.S vaccination and SARS-CoV-2 variants (dated by TCRdb to the early 2020s). For the wider study: TCRbeta repertoire sequencing served as the tool for gauging how specific and how broad the SARS-CoV-2-reactive T cell receptors were following Ad26.COV2.S vaccination. The TCR-sequenced set comprised approximately 32 samples: around 20 Ad26.COV2.S vaccine recipients, 5 placebo recipients and 8 SARS-CoV-2 convalescent individuals. On the study overall, not on this receptor specifically: Non-spike TCR breadth was comparable between vaccine and placebo recipients, consistent with the vaccine containing only spike. According to the authors, total T cell responses may have been underestimated by the TCR breadth and depth analyses. Ad26.COV2.S recipients had higher spike-specific TCR breadth than placebo recipients (P = 0.0014). Substantial breadth of spike-specific CD8+ and CD4+ T cell responses was reported after vaccination.

Looking up the germline V gene (reference sequence) yields CDR1 LNHDA and CDR2 SQIVND. Germline trimming: 6 bases from V, 4 bases from J; junction bases outside gene matches: 11. From the cysteine up to the phenylalanine, the CDR3 has a length of 15 residues. The sequence is cut down to CDR3 DNA, 45 bases in frame from base 1. Interpreted using the paper, the time point label stands for: individuals recovered from natural SARS-CoV-2 infection. The immunoSEQ Assay was used to sequence TCRbeta CDR3 regions. After extraction, genomic DNA underwent amplification by bias-controlled multiplex PCR, followed by high-throughput sequencing. For the original study's pipeline: To quantify the absolute abundance of every unique TCRbeta CDR3 region, sequences were collapsed and filtered. T cell fraction was estimated by normalizing TCRbeta template counts to usable DNA, which was measured by amplifying reference genes present in all nucleated cells. Repertoire TCRs were annotated as SARS-CoV-2-specific when V gene, CDR3 amino acid sequence and J gene were exactly matched to a known reactive TCR set. MIRA supplied the reference SARS-CoV-2 TCR set, which was filtered for enrichment in COVID-19-positive ImmuneCODE repertoires so that public or cross-reactive TCRs were removed. Using the MIRA antigens, annotated TCRs were further analysed by specific ORF or by position within an ORF. Breadth was defined as the number of annotated unique rearrangements divided by the total number of unique productive rearrangements, and depth was defined as the summed frequency of the annotated unique rearrangements. Group comparisons of TCR breadth used two-sided Wilcoxon rank-sum tests. Sourced from immuneACCESS, this table was stored by TCRdb with only in-frame sequences that have V and J called. A share of the clones is absent; for the studies checked, an unresolved V gene accounts for under half, and the remainder has no known explanation. V and J calls and clone size are those listed in that table; D and trimming were worked out from the DNA. Here the sample has roughly 150,000 clones; 80% to 90% occur a single time. In total, the top ten clones hold 5% of the sample.

A remark on this clone: What antigen it recognizes has not been identified. No base-level quality is on record; no much larger clone is a single base apart.

The sequencing here drew on peripheral blood, taken after recovery from COVID-19. This chain joins TRBV19 to TRBJ1-2; TRBD1 aligns with 7 central bases. The clonotype comes from a human donor who had recovered from COVID-19. This receptor carries the CDR3 CASSPGTADFYGYTF. The nucleotides are TGTGCCAGTAGCCCCGGGACAGCCGATTTCTATGGCTACACCTTC.